Sequencing of this T cell receptor (beta chain) was carried out in a study of shared clonotypes between healthy human individuals. The method was immunoSEQ multiplex PCR; TCRdb's version includes in-frame clones alone and lacks a portion of them. The table lists 2 million to 2.5 million clones, roughly 94% of them singletons. Germline lookup yields CDR1 SGHNT and CDR2 YYREEE (reference sequence). The CDR3 is made up of 13 amino acids. V shed 2 bases and J 7 bases; nucleotides not matched to a gene: 2. This chain uses TRBV5-4 with TRBJ1-5; 8 positions match TRBD1. This clonotype was obtained from a man aged 18 to 29 in good health. Sample: naive CD4+ T cells sorted from blood. The subset is: CD45RA+ positively selected. The CDR3 loop reads CASSFSGGQPQHF. As DNA, the CDR3 is TGTGCCAGCAGCTTTTCAGGGGGCCAGCCCCAGCATTTT.